This T cell receptor (beta chain) came from a study of blood T cell repertoires in COVID-19 (dated by TCRdb to between 2020 and 2021). The study in broad terms: Collaborator samples came from the United States, Italy and Spain and covered acute and convalescent phases of COVID-19. Where HLA class I and class II types were available, the types were taken from metadata supplied by the sample provider, not from assay-based typing. Samples were obtained from the ongoing ImmuneRACE study (first 160 participants) and from about 1,300 subjects provided by 6 global collaborators. Deeply sampled blood TCRbeta repertoires from subjects exposed to, actively infected with, or recovered from COVID-19 were included in the dataset. The repertoires were released in a freely available public database intended as a resource for research on the immune response to SARS-CoV-2. The material from the prospective study consisted of cDNA or gDNA derived from T cells, B-cell-depleted T cells, or PBMCs. The sample metadata nearly always contained a de-identified subject ID, COVID-19 status, age in years and sex.

The germline V gene (reference sequence) gives CDR1 as MNHNY and CDR2 as SVGAGI. The CDR3 has 15 amino acids, counting the end cysteine and phenylalanine. Here the CDR3 DNA is all that survives: 45 bases in frame from base 1. Trimming takes 6 bases off V and 0 bases off J; junction bases not matched to a gene: 6. TCRbeta CDR3 regions were amplified from genomic DNA by means of the immunoSEQ Assay, a bias-controlled multiplex PCR. Regarding the original processing steps: The number of nucleated cells in each sample was estimated from the amplification of reference gene primers within the assay. To quantify the absolute abundance of each unique TCRbeta CDR3 rearrangement, sequence reads were collapsed and filtered. Productive Simpson clonality was computed per sample as the square root of Simpson's diversity index over productive rearrangements. In its TCRdb copy, this immuneACCESS table keeps in-frame sequences only and misses some clones. Where compared with another copy, unresolved V genes explain less than half of these, and the others have no known cause. The DNA was the basis for D and trimming; V, J and clone size are from that table. For this sample there are about 250,000 clones; 85% appear just once. Approximately 9.1% of the sample is in the top ten clones.

In the prospective study, participants were roughly 18 to 100 years old, resided in approximately 25 geographic areas of the United States, and were enrolled through a virtual design. In the prospective study, cohorts were assigned on the basis of participant-reported clinical history obtained from a screening survey and a study questionnaire. In the prospective study, mobile phlebotomists collected whole blood, serum and a nasopharyngeal or oropharyngeal swab from each participant. Prospective study participants could optionally give additional blood draws and questionnaires over a roughly two-month period. Blood samples from the prospective study were shipped frozen or at room temperature prior to DNA extraction. Here is what the overall study found, with its caveats: The amount of clinical and demographic metadata varied by source and participant and was provided uncurated.

In regard to this clone: What this receptor recognizes is not known. No much larger clone exists at a distance of one base, and base qualities are not known.

The V and J segments used are TRBV6-6 and TRBJ2-3; TRBD1 matches 7 bases in the middle. The sequence was obtained from a woman aged 50 to 65 with acute COVID-19. Specimen: PBMCs or T cells enriched from blood (not recorded which). The CDR3 is CASRQQGISTDTQYF. The DNA reads TGTGCCAGCAGACAACAGGGGATTAGCACAGATACGCAGTATTTT.